This note documents a single T cell receptor beta chain sequence. What it recognizes is unknown. Germline assignment: CDR1 MNHEY and CDR2 SVGAGI. The CDR3 length is 13 residues. Trimming pared 2 bases from V and 1 base from J, leaving 5 bases between. Repertoires were generated with immunoSEQ multiplex PCR, while TCRdb's copy carries only in-frame clones and drops some. Of approximately 50,000 clones listed, over 65% are singletons. This entry comes from a study of T cell responses to AZD1222 COVID-19 vaccine. Whole-study results and caveats: Receipt of two AZD1222 doses was followed by a rise in Spike-specific TCR breadth and depth. Baseline seropositivity occurred in only a handful of AZD1222 recipients. At 160-218 and 743-854, vaccine-associated CD4 TCRs were dominant, and they spanned spike.

This sequence originates from an adult in good health. This chain links TRBV6-5 with TRBJ2-5; D remains unclear. Sequenced here: peripheral blood, sampled on day 0 of AZD1222 vaccination. The CDR3 reads CASSYRFQETQYF. The CDR3, as DNA: TGTGCCAGCAGTTACAGGTTCCAAGAGACCCAGTACTTC.